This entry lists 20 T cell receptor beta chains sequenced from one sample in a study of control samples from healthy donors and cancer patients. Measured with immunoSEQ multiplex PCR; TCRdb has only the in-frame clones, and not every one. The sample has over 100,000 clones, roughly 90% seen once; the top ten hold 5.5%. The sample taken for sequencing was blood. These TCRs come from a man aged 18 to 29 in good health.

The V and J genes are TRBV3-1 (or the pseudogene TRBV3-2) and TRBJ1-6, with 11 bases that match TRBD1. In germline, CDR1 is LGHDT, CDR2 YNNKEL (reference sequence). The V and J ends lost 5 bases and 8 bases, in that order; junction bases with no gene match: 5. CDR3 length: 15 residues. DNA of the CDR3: TGTGCCAGCAGCTCAACGGGACAGGGGGATTCACCCCTCCACTTT. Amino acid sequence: CASSSTGQGDSPLHF.

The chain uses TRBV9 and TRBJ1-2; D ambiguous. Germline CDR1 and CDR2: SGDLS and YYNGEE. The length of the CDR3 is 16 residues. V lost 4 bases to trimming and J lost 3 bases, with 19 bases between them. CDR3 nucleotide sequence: TGTGCCAGCAGCCACGGGGTGCCAGACTTTTACTATGGCTACACCTTC. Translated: CASSHGVPDFYYGYTF. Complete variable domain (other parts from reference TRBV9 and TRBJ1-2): DSGVTQTPKHLITATGQRVTLRCSPRSGDLSVYWYQQSLDQGLQFLIQYYNGEERAKGNILERFSAQQFPDLHSELNLSSLELGDSALYFCASSHGVPDFYYGYTFGSGTRLTVV.

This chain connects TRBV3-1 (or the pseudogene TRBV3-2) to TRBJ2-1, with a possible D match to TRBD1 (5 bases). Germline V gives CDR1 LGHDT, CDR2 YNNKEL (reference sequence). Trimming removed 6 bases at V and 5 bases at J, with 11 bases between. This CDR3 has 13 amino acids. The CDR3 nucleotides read TGTGCCAGCAGGGGGCAGGGAAACAATGAGCAGTTCTTC. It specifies CASRGQGNNEQFF.

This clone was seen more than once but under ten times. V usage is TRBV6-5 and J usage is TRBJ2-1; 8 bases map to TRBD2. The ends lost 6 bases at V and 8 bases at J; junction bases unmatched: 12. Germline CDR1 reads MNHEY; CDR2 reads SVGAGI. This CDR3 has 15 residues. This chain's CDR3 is CASSLSGDPRDEQFF. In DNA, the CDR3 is TGTGCCAGCAGCCTTAGCGGGGATCCCCGGGATGAGCAGTTCTTC.

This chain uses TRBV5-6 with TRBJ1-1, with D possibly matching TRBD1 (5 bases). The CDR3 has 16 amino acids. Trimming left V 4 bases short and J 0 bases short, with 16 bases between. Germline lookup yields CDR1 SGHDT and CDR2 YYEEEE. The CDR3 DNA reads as TGTGCCAGCAGCCTGGGACCCCCGCCAATGAACACTGAAGCTTTCTTT. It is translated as CASSLGPPPMNTEAFF.

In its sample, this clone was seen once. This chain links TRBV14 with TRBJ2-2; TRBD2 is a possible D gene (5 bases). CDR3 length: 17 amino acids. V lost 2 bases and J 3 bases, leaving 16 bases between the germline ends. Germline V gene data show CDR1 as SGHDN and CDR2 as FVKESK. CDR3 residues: CASSQLKTWTHTGELFF. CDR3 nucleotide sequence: TGTGCCAGCAGCCAACTTAAGACCTGGACTCACACCGGGGAGCTGTTTTTT. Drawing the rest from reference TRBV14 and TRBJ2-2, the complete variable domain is EAGVTQFPSHSVIEKGQTVTLRCDPISGHDNLYWYRRVMGKEIKFLLHFVKESKQDESGMPNNRFLAERTGGTYSTLKVQPAELEDSGVYFCASSQLKTWTHTGELFFGEGSRLTVL.

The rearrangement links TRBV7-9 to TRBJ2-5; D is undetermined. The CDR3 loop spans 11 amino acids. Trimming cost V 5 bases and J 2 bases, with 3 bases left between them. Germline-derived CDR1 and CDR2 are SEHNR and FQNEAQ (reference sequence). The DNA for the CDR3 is TGTGCCAGCAGCCTACAAGAGACCCAGTACTTC. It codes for CASSLQETQYF.

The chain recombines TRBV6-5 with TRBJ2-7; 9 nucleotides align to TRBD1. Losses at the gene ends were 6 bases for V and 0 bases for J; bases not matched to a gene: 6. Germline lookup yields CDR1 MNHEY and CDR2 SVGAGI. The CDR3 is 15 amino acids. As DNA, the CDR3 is TGTGCCAGCAGGCGGGACAGGGCTAACTCCTACGAGCAGTACTTC. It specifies CASRRDRANSYEQYF.

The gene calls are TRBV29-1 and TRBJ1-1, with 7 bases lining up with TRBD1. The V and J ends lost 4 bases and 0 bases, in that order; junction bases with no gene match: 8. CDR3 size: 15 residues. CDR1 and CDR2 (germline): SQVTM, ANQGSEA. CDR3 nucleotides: TGCAGCGTTGCACAGGGGTGGGGTATGAACACTGAAGCTTTCTTT. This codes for CSVAQGWGMNTEAFF.

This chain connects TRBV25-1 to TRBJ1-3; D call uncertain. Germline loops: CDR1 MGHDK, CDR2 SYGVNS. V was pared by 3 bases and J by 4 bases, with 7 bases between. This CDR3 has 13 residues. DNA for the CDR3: TGTGCCAGCAGTGAGGGCGGCGGAAACACCATATATTTT. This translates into CASSEGGGNTIYF.

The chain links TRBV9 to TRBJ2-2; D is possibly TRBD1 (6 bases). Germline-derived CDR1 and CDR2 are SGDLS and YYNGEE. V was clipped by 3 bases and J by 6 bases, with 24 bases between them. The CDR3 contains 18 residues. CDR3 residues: CASSDSSADSWRPGELFF. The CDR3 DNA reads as TGTGCCAGCAGCGACAGTAGTGCGGACAGTTGGCGTCCCGGGGAGCTGTTTTTT.

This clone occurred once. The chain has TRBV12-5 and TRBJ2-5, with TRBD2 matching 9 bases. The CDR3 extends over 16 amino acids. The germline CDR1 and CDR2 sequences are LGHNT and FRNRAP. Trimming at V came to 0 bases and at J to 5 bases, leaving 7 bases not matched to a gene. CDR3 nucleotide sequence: TGTGCTAGTGGTTTGGTTATAGCGGGGGATTGGGAGACCCAGTACTTC. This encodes CASGLVIAGDWETQYF.

The CDR3 sequence: CASSLQGASTEAFF. DNA for the CDR3: TGCGCCAGCAGCTTGCAGGGGGCGAGCACTGAAGCTTTCTTT. This chain connects TRBV5-1 to TRBJ1-1; 8 bases align to TRBD1. Germline CDR1 and CDR2: SGHRS and YFSETQ. The V segment lost 1 base and the J segment 4 bases; nucleotides outside the gene matches: 3. The CDR3 contains 14 residues.

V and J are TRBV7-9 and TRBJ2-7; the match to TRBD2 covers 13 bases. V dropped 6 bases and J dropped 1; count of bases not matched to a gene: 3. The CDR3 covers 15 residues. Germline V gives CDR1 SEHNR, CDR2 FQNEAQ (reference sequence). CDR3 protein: CASSRTSGGSYEQYF. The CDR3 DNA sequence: TGTGCCAGCAGTCGGACTAGCGGGGGATCCTACGAGCAGTACTTC. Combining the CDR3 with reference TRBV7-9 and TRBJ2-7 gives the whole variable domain DTGVSQNPRHKITKRGQNVTFRCDPISEHNRLYWYRQTLGQGPEFLTYFQNEAQLEKSRLLSDRFSAERPKGSFSTLEIQRTEQGDSAMYLCASSRTSGGSYEQYFGPGTRLTVT.

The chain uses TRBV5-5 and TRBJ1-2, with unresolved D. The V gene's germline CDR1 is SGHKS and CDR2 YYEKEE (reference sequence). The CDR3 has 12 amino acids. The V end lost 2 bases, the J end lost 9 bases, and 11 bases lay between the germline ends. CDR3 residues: CASSLLGNRYTF. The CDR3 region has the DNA TGTGCCAGCAGCTTATTGGGGAATCGCTACACCTTC.

The CDR3 protein is CASGPYRGTSTDTQYF. CDR3 sequence (DNA): TGCGCCAGCGGACCTTACAGGGGGACTAGCACAGATACGCAGTATTTT. The rearrangement joins TRBV5-1 to TRBJ2-3; 8 bases line up with TRBD1. The length of the CDR3 is 16 residues. Germline V gene sequence: CDR1 SGHRS, CDR2 YFSETQ. V lost 7 bases to trimming and J lost 0 bases; unmatched junction nucleotides: 10.

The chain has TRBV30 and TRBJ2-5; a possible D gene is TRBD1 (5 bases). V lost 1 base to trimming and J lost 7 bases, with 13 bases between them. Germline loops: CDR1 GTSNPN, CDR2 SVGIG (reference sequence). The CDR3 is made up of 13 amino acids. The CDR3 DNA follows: TGTGCCTGGAGTGACCCAGGAACAGGGACCCAGTACTTC. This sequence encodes CAWSDPGTGTQYF.

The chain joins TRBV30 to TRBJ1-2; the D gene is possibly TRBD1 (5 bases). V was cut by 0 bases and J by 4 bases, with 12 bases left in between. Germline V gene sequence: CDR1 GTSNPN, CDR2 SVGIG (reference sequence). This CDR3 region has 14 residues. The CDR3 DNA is TGTGCCTGGAGTGTACAGGTCAGGGCCTATGGCTACACCTTC. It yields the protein CAWSVQVRAYGYTF.

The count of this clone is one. CDR3 region: CATGQDNYGYTF. The CDR3 DNA sequence: TGTGCCACCGGACAGGATAACTATGGCTACACCTTC. V and J are TRBV2 and TRBJ1-2; TRBD1 agrees at 7 bases. Germline assignment: CDR1 SNHLY and CDR2 FYNNEI. With 10 bases clipped from V and 1 base from J, the junction kept 3 bases outside the gene matches. The CDR3 spans 12 residues.

This chain's CDR3 is CASSLERADTQYF. The DNA of the CDR3 is TGCGCCAGCAGCTTGGAGCGCGCAGATACGCAGTATTTT. The chain joins TRBV5-1 to TRBJ2-3; D is uncertain. CDR1 and CDR2 (germline): SGHRS, YFSETQ. Trimming pared 0 bases from V and 4 bases from J, leaving 6 bases between. CDR3 length equals 13 residues.